This TCR beta chain was identified during a study of CD8 T cells in ankylosing spondylitis (dated by TCRdb to 2017 to 2019). Describing the broader study: To find TCR variants linked to disease, the study profiled T cell receptor beta repertoires in ankylosing spondylitis patients and healthy donors. Peripheral blood was sampled, and synovial fluid was additionally collected from ankylosing spondylitis patients. The full study cohort comprised 25 ankylosing spondylitis patients and approximately 100 healthy donors.

V is reduced by 2 bases and J by 4 bases, leaving a spacing of 15 bases between them. From its cysteine to its phenylalanine, the CDR3 spans 15 amino acids. Just the 45-base CDR3 DNA is kept, in frame starting at base 1. CDR1 and CDR2 (SGHRS, YFSETQ) derive from the germline V gene. This clonotype has ten or more counts. This receptor's antigen is unknown. One base away there is no much larger clone; base qualities are not given. The investigation overall reported the following: Significant enrichment of the disease-linked clones was reported in matched synovial fluid samples from ankylosing spondylitis patients. A TCR beta motif made up of several highly homologous amino acid variants appeared to be characteristic of blood from ankylosing spondylitis patients. Some of the motif variants had been reported before in the synovial fluid and blood of reactive arthritis patients, a finding that suggests common disease-initiation mechanisms. The disease-linked clones showed a CD8+ phenotype and occurred at relatively low frequencies in peripheral blood.

These reads were obtained on an Illumina HiSeq 2500. Quantitative 5'-RACE with molecular barcodes was the method used to prepare the TCR beta libraries. Concerning the study's data processing: A new computational method based on a probabilistic model of VDJ rearrangement was used to identify disease-linked TCR variants. The raw public data were reprocessed by TCRdb itself: fastp quality trimming at Q25, MiXCR clonotype calling, in-frame beta chains only. One record per CDR3 amino acid sequence lists the most common genes and DNA. The V and J calls follow TCRdb's processing rather than the paper's. Within this sample are approximately 550,000 distinct CDR3 sequences, with about 13% of them counted one time only. The leading ten clones occupy 6.8% of the sample.

The TCR comes from a male donor with ankylosing spondylitis. Sample: blood, either unsorted or a sorted T cell fraction (not recorded which). The chain is assembled from TRBV5-1 and TRBJ2-5, with the D call tentatively TRBD1 or TRBD2, each fitting 6 bases. The nucleotide sequence is given as TGCGCCAGCAGCTTAAGGGGGGAAGCAGGAGAGACCCAGTACTTC. Its coded protein is CASSLRGEAGETQYF.